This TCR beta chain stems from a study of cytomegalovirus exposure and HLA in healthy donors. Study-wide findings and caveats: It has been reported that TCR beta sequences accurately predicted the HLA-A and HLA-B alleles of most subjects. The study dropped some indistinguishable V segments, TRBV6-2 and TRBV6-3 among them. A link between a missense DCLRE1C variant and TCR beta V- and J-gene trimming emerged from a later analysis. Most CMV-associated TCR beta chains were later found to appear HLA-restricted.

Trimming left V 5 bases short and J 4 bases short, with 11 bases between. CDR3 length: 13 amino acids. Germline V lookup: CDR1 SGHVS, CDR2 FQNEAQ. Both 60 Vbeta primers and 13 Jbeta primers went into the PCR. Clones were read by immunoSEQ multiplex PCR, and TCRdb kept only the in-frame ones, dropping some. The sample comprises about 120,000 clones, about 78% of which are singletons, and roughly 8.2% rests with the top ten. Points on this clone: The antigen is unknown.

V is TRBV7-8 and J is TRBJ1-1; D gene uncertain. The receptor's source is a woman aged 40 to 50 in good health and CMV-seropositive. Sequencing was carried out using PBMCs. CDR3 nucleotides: TGTGCCAGCAGCCGGAACAGACCCACTGAAGCTTTCTTT. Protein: CASSRNRPTEAFF. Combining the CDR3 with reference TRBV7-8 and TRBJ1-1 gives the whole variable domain GAGVSQSPRYKVAKRGQDVALRCDPISGHVSLFWYQQALGQGPEFLTYFQNEAQLDKSGLPSDRFFAERPEGSVSTLKIQRTQQEDSAVYLCASSRNRPTEAFFGQGTRLTVV.